The 8 T cell receptor beta chains reported below all come from one sample, sequenced in a study of cytotoxic CD8 clonotypes in ibrutinib-treated CLL. Libraries were prepared by immunoSEQ multiplex PCR; TCRdb keeps only in-frame clonotypes and omits some of them. The sample lists some 84,000 clones; 86% were seen once. The sample was PBMCs, taken before ibrutinib treatment. All receptors derive from a human donor with chronic lymphocytic leukemia.

The chain links TRBV15 to TRBJ2-1; TRBD2 matches at 14 bases. The length of the CDR3 is 13 residues. The V and J ends lost 5 bases and 15 bases, in that order; junction bases with no gene match: 6. Germline loops: CDR1 LNHNV, CDR2 YYDKDF (reference sequence). DNA for the CDR3: TGTGCCACCAGCTCGGGACTAGCGGGAGTTAGGTTCTTC. This sequence encodes CATSSGLAGVRFF.

CDR3 region: CASSQETDLQETQYF. As DNA, the CDR3 is TGTGCCAGCAGCCAAGAGACGGACCTCCAAGAGACCCAGTACTTC. The rearrangement links TRBV14 to TRBJ2-5; D uncertain. Between the trimmed V and J ends, which lost 0 bases and 1 base, there was a span of 9 bases. From germline, CDR1 is SGHDN and CDR2 FVKESK. The CDR3 consists of 15 residues.

The chain has TRBV19 and TRBJ2-7; 8 positions agree with TRBD2. V shed 6 bases, J shed 1 base, and the junction held 5 bases outside the gene matches. This CDR3 comprises 14 residues. Germline CDR1 reads LNHDA; CDR2 reads SQIVND (reference sequence). The CDR3, as DNA: TGTGCCAGTAGCCGGGGGGGTGAATCCTACGAGCAGTACTTC. Translating gives CASSRGGESYEQYF.

The genes are TRBV7-9 and TRBJ2-7; D might be TRBD2 (6 bases). CDR1 and CDR2 (germline): SEHNR, FQNEAQ (reference sequence). Trimming took off 5 bases at V and 6 bases at J, with 32 bases between the two ends. This CDR3 has 19 amino acids. CDR3 sequence reads: CASSDQRAELWPLVGEQYF. CDR3 nucleotide sequence: TGTGCCAGCAGCGACCAGCGGGCGGAGCTTTGGCCGCTAGTGGGCGAGCAGTACTTC.

This clone has only a few counts. The junction differs from germline at one of its ends, possibly a read error. The V call is TRBV6-5, the J call TRBJ2-1; 14 bases line up with TRBD2. CDR3 length: 13 residues. Germline loops: CDR1 MNHEY, CDR2 SVGAGI. DNA for the CDR3: TGTGCCAGCAGTGCCGGGACTAGCGGGGGCCGAGTCTTC. As protein: CASSAGTSGGRVF.

This clone was detected only a few times. The V gene is TRBV5-1, the J gene TRBJ2-7, with 9 bases lining up with TRBD1. V lost 3 bases and J lost 1; bases outside the gene matches: 8. CDR1 and CDR2 from the germline V gene are SGHRS and YFSETQ. The CDR3 runs 16 residues. The CDR3, as DNA: TGCGCCAGCAGCTCTACAGGGGGCGCCCGGTCCTACGAGCAGTACTTC. As protein: CASSSTGGARSYEQYF. Full variable domain (outside the CDR3, taken from reference TRBV5-1 and TRBJ2-7): KAGVTQTPRYLIKTRGQQVTLSCSPISGHRSVSWYQQTPGQGLQFLFEYFSETQRNKGNFPGRFSGRQFSNSRSEMNVSTLELGDSALYLCASSSTGGARSYEQYFGPGTRLTVT.

V usage is TRBV9 and J usage is TRBJ2-1, with TRBD1 identical over 7 bases. With V trimmed by 4 bases and J by 12 bases, 16 bases remained unmatched. Germline CDR1 is SGDLS and CDR2 is YYNGEE. The CDR3 length is 15 residues. CDR3 region: CASSPPRGHIGLQFF. The CDR3 nucleotides read TGTGCCAGCAGCCCACCGAGGGGGCATATTGGTTTGCAGTTCTTC. Full variable domain (rest looked up from reference TRBV9 and TRBJ2-1): DSGVTQTPKHLITATGQRVTLRCSPRSGDLSVYWYQQSLDQGLQFLIQYYNGEERAKGNILERFSAQQFPDLHSELNLSSLELGDSALYFCASSPPRGHIGLQFFGPGTRLTVL.

This chain uses TRBV9 with TRBJ2-5; D perhaps matches TRBD2 (6 bases). The length of the CDR3 is 14 residues. The germline gives CDR1 SGDLS, CDR2 YYNGEE. The germline V and J ends were trimmed by 1 base and 1 base, with 8 bases remaining between them. The CDR3 bases are TGTGCCAGCAGCGTAAATAGCGGCCAAGAGACCCAGTACTTC. It is translated as CASSVNSGQETQYF. Using reference TRBV9 and TRBJ2-5 for the parts outside the CDR3, the full variable domain is DSGVTQTPKHLITATGQRVTLRCSPRSGDLSVYWYQQSLDQGLQFLIQYYNGEERAKGNILERFSAQQFPDLHSELNLSSLELGDSALYFCASSVNSGQETQYFGPGTRLLVL.